Listed here are 5 T cell receptor beta chains from one sample, sequenced in a study of control samples from healthy donors and cancer patients. Method: immunoSEQ multiplex PCR; TCRdb's copy keeps in-frame clones and lacks some. This repertoire shows approximately 54,000 clones, around nine tenths found once; its top ten account for approximately 40%. Sequencing input: PBMCs. All receptors derive from a man aged 45-65 years with head and neck cancer.

This chain joins TRBV4-1 and TRBJ2-7; the D call may be TRBD1 or TRBD2 (7 bases each). The germline CDR1 and CDR2 sequences are MGHRA and YSYEKL. V gave up 4 bases and J gave up 6 bases, with 22 bases separating them. The CDR3 length is 16 residues. The CDR3 reads CASSRTLRGRVFEQYF. The CDR3 DNA reads as TGCGCCAGCAGCCGAACCCTCAGGGGGAGGGTATTCGAGCAGTACTTC.

V usage is TRBV30 and J usage is TRBJ1-1; TRBD1 matches at 9 bases. Germline V lookup: CDR1 GTSNPN, CDR2 SVGIG (reference sequence). V shed 3 bases, J shed 8 bases, and the junction held 7 bases outside the gene matches. This CDR3 spans 13 amino acids. The CDR3 DNA reads TGTGCCTGGAGCGGTCCCGGGACAGGGGAAGCTTTCTTT. Its translation is CAWSGPGTGEAFF.

This clone has a single count. This chain uses TRBV3-1 (or the pseudogene TRBV3-2) with TRBJ1-6; a possible D gene is TRBD1 (6 bases). Trimming pared 1 base from V and 6 bases from J, leaving 10 bases between. The CDR3 is 15 amino acids. The germline V gene encodes CDR1 LGHDT and CDR2 YNNKEL (reference sequence). The chain's CDR3 is CASSQARGFNSPLHF. In DNA, the CDR3 is TGTGCCAGCAGCCAAGCCAGGGGTTTTAATTCACCCCTCCACTTT.

The V and J genes are TRBV5-1 and TRBJ2-3; the D is unclear. The CDR3 runs 14 residues. The germline V gene has CDR1 SGHRS and CDR2 YFSETQ. With 0 bases removed from V and 1 base from J, the gap between germline ends came to 6 bases. As DNA, the CDR3 is TGCGCCAGCAGCTTGGAACACGGCACAGATACGCAGTATTTT. Its translation is CASSLEHGTDTQYF.

The chain recombines TRBV5-4 with TRBJ1-2, with 8 bases that match TRBD1. CDR3 length equals 14 residues. Germline V gene lookup returns CDR1 SGHNT and CDR2 YYREEE (reference sequence). With V trimmed by 4 bases and J by 4 bases, 6 bases remained unmatched. CDR3 DNA sequence: TGTGCCAGCAGCCCGGGACAGGAATTCTATGGCTACACCTTC. Translation gives CASSPGQEFYGYTF.